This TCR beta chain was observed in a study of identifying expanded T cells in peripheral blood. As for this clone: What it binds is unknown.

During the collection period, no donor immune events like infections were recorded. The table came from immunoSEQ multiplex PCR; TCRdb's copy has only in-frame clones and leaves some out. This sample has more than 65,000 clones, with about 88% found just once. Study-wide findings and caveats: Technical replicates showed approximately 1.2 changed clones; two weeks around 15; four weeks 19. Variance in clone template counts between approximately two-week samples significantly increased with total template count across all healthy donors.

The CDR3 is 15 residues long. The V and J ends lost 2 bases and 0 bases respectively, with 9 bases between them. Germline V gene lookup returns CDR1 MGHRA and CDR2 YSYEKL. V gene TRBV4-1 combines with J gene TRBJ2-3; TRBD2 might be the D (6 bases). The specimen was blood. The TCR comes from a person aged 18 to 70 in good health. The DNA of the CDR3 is TGCGCCAGCAGCCAACCAGGACTAAGCACAGATACGCAGTATTTT. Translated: CASSQPGLSTDTQYF.